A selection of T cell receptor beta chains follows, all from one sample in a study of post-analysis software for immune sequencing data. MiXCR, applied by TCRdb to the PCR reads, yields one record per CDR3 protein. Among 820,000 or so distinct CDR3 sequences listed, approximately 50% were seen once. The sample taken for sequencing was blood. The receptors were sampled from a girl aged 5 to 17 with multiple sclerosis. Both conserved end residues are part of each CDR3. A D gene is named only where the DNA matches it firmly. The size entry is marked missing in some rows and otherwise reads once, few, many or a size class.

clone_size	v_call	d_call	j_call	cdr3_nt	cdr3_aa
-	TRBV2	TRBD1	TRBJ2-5	TGTGCCAGCAGGGGGACAGAGCTGGGAGAGACCCAGTACTTC	CASRGTELGETQYF
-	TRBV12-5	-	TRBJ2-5	TGTGCTAGTGGTTCGGCATCTCTACTAGAGACCCAGTACTTC	CASGSASLLETQYF
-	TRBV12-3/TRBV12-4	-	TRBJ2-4	TGTGCCAGCAGTTTATCTCCTTTGGGGTCTTGGGAGCAGTACTTC	CASSLSPLGSWEQYF
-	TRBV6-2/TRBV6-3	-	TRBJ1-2	TGTGCCAGCAGGACTGCGGGTCACTATGGCTACACCTTC	CASRTAGHYGYTF
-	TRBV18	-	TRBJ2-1	TGTGCCTCCCTACAGGGACTTCTCAATGAGCAGTTCTTC	CASLQGLLNEQFF
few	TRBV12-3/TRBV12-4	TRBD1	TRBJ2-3	TGTGCCAGCAGTAGAGGGACAGATCGGCAGTATTTT	CASSRGTDRQYF
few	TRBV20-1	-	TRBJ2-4	TGCAGCGCCAGGGATCTAGCCAAAAACATTCAGTACTTC	CSARDLAKNIQYF
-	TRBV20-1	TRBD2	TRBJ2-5	TGCAGTGCTAGCGGGGTAGCGGGGGAGGCAGAGACCCAGTACTTC	CSASGVAGEAETQYF
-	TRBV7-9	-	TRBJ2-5	TGTGCCAGCAGCTTATCCGCTGGGGCGGTACGGCAGACCCAGTACTTC	CASSLSAGAVRQTQYF
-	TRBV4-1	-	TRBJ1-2	TGCGCCAGCAGCCAAGTTACCGTTCTGGGTGGTGGCTACACCTTC	CASSQVTVLGGGYTF
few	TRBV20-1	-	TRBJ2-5	TGCAGTGCTAGAGTCAGCGGGACACAATTCGAGACCCAGTACTTC	CSARVSGTQFETQYF
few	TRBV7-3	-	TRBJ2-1	TGTGCCAGCAGCTTAACTACCGGAGGATCATACAATGAGCAGTTCTTC	CASSLTTGGSYNEQFF
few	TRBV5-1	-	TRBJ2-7	TGCGCCAGCAGCTTGAGCCCCTCTCGCGCCCTCATCGACGAGCAGTACTTC	CASSLSPSRALIDEQYF
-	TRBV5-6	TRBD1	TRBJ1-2	TGTGCCAGCAGAAGACAGGGTAGAGACTATGGCTACACCTTC	CASRRQGRDYGYTF
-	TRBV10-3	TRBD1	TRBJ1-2	TGTGCCATCAGTGGAACCAGTGTTGACAGGGGCTATGGCTACACCTTC	CAISGTSVDRGYGYTF